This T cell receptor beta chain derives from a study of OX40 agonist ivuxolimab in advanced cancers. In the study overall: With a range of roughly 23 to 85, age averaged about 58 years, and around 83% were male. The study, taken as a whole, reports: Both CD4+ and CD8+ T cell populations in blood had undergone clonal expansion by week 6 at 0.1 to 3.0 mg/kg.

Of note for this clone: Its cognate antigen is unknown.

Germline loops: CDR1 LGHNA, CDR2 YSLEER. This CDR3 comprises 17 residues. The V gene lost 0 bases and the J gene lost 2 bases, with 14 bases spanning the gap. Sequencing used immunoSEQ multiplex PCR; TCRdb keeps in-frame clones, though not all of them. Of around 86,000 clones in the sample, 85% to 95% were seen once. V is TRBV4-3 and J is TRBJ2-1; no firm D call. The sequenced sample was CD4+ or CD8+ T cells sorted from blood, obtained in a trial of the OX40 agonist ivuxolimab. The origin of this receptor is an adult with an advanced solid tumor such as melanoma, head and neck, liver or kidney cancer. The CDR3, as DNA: TGCGCCAGCAGCCAAGATACTGGTAGCAGCACCTACAATGAGCAGTTCTTC. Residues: CASSQDTGSSTYNEQFF.